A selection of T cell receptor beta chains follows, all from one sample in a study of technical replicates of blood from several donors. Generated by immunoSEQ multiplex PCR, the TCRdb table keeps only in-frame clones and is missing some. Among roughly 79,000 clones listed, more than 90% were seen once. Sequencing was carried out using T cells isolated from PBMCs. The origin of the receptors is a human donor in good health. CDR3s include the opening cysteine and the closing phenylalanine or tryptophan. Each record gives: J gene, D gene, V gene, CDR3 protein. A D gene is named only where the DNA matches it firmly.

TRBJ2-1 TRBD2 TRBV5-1 CASTLGTSRYNEQFF
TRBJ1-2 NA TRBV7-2 CASSVPGIYGYTF
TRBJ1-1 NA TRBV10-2 CASSEGANTEAFF
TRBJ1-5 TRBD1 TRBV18 CASSPTSQGGQPQHF
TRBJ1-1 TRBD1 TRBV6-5 CASSSQGTGPSTEAFF
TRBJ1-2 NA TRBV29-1 CSVESGFNYGYTF
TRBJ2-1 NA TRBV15 CATSRDPASRNEQFF
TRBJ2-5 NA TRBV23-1 CASKESQYF
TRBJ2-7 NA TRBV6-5 CASSYSYSIEYEQYF
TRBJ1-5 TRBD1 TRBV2 CASSTTGYSNQPQHF
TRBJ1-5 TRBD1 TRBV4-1 CASSQNRGQPQHF
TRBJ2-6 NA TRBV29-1 CSVRYGGSGANVLTF
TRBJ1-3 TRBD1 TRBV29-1 CSVEGTGRADTIYF
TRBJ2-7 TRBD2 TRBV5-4 CASSLGLAGSYEQYF
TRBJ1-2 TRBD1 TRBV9 CASSVVRDSDFYGYTF
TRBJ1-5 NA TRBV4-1 CASSQARGSNQPQHF
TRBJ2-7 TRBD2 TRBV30 CAWSVGEGYEQYF
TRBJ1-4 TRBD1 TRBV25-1 CASSVPGQGAEKLFF
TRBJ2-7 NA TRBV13 CASSLFEQVSSYEQYF
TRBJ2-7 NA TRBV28 CASSLPSIHEQYF
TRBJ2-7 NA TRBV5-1 CASSATGAYEQYF
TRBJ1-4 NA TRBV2 CASSDRGDEKLFF
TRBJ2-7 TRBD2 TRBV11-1 CASSLMTRELNEQYF
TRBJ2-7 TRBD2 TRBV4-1 CASSQRLAGIYEQYF
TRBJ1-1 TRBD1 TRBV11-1 CASSTDRVEAFF
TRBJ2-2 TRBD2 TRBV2 CASSEWTSDNTGELFF
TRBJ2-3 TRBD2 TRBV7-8 CASSLWREDTDTQYF
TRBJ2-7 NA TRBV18 CASSPFEGPGEQYF
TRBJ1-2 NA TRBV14 CASSQETDFYGYTF
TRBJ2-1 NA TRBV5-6 CASSQSGLMEFF
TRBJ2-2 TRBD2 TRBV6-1 CASSERLAGGRRTGELFF
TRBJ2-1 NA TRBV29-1 CSVEVSLGNEQFF
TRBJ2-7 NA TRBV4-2 CASSQKMGLSYEQYF
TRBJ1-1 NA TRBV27 CASSPGQMNTEAFF
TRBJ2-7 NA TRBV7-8 CASSTRTDIYEQYF
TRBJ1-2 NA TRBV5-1 CASSPDWEDGYTF
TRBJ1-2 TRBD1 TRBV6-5 CASSPGGSFGYTF
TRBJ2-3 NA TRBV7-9 CASSLQGTDTQYF
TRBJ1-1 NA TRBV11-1 CASSLERGSTEAFF
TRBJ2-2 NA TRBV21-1 CASNQRTGADTGELFF
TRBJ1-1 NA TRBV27 CASSTGGLTEAFF
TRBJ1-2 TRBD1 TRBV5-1 CASSFTGDGYTF